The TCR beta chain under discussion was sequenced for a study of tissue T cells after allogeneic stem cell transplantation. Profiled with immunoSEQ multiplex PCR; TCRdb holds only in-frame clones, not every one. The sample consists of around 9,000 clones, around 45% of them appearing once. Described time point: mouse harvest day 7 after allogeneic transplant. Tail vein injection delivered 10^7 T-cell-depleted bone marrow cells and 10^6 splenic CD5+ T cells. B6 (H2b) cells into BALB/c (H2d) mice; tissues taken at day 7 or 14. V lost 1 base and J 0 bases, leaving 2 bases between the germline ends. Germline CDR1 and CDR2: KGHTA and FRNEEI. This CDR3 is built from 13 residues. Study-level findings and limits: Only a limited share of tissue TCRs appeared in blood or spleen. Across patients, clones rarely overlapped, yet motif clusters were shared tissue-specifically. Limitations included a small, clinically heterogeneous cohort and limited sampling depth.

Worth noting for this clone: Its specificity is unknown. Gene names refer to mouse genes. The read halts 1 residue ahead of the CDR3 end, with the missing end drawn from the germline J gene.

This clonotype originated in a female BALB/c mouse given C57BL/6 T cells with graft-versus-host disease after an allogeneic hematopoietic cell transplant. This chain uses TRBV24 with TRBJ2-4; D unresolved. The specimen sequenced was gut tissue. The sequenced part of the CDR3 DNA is TGTGCCAGCAGTCTGTGCAGTCAAAACACCTTGTAC. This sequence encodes CASSLCSQNTLY. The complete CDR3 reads CASSLCSQNTLYF.